The 25 T cell receptor beta chains below all came from one sample that was sequenced in a study of PD-1 blockade in classical Hodgkin lymphoma. Each and every patient relapsed after autologous stem cell transplantation, and patients got differing brentuximab vedotin exposure. Generated by immunoSEQ multiplex PCR, the TCRdb table keeps only in-frame clones and is missing some. The repertoire consists of fewer than 45,000 clones, with about 85% occurring once and the leading ten covering around 5%. The specimen was peripheral blood mononuclear cells (PBMCs), collected before the second cycle of nivolumab. These receptors were obtained from a human donor with classical Hodgkin lymphoma.

The chain recombines TRBV18 with TRBJ1-4, with a possible D match to TRBD1 (6 bases). The CDR3 runs to 14 residues. From germline, CDR1 is KGHSH and CDR2 LQKENI. Trimming shortened V by 4 bases and J by 5 bases, and 11 bases separated the two germline ends. The CDR3 reads CASSQQGTNEKLFF. The CDR3 coding sequence is TGTGCCAGCTCACAACAGGGAACCAATGAAAAACTGTTTTTT.

The V and J genes are TRBV5-1 and TRBJ2-2, with 11 bases that match TRBD2. V lost 4 bases to trimming and J lost 1 base; unmatched junction nucleotides: 3. CDR1 SGHRS and CDR2 YFSETQ come from the germline V gene. The CDR3 contains 16 residues. The CDR3 loop is CASSPGLAGNTGELFF. In nucleotides, the CDR3 is TGCGCCAGCAGCCCCGGACTAGCGGGGAACACCGGGGAGCTGTTTTTT.

The chain uses TRBV4-3 and TRBJ1-1; maybe TRBD1 (6 bases). CDR3 length equals 16 residues. Trimming stripped 0 bases from V and 4 bases from J, with 15 bases between. Per germline, CDR1 LGHNA and CDR2 YSLEER. CDR3: CASSQERNRASTEAFF. The CDR3, as DNA: TGCGCCAGCAGCCAAGAGAGGAACAGGGCCTCCACTGAAGCTTTCTTT.

The chain employs TRBV7-8 and TRBJ2-1; TRBD2 aligns across 10 bases. The CDR3 covers 16 residues. The germline gives CDR1 SGHVS, CDR2 FQNEAQ. The ends lost 5 bases at V and 6 bases at J; junction bases unmatched: 10. DNA of the CDR3: TGTGCCAGCAGCCTCCTAGCGGGAGCCTTGGGCAATGAGCAGTTCTTC. Translation: CASSLLAGALGNEQFF.

This clone was picked up one time. This chain links TRBV18 with TRBJ2-7, with TRBD2 identical over 8 bases. CDR1 KGHSH and CDR2 LQKENI come from the germline V gene. J was trimmed by 4 bases and V by 8 bases; bases with no gene match: 10. The CDR3 sequence is 14 residues long. CDR3 amino acids: CASRTTSGRYEQYF. Written as DNA, the CDR3 is TGTGCCAGCCGGACCACTAGCGGTAGGTACGAGCAGTACTTC.

The CDR3 sequence is CASSLSSGNTDTQYF. CDR3 bases: TGTGCCAGCAGTTTGAGTAGCGGGAACACAGATACGCAGTATTTT. The chain joins TRBV28 to TRBJ2-3, with 8 bases that match TRBD2. V trimming: 3 bases; J trimming: 2 bases; junction bases outside the gene matches: 4. This CDR3 spans 15 amino acids. Germline assignment: CDR1 MDHEN and CDR2 SYDVKM.

V is TRBV9 and J is TRBJ2-1, with D hard to call. The germline V and J ends were trimmed by 3 bases and 5 bases, with 6 bases remaining between them. Looked up from germline, CDR1 is SGDLS and CDR2 is YYNGEE. This CDR3 contains 12 residues. The CDR3 nucleotides are TGTGCCAGCAGCGCGTGGGACAATGAGCAGTTCTTC. Amino acids: CASSAWDNEQFF.

This clone was detected only once. This rearrangement joins TRBV14 to TRBJ1-1; no firm D call. V was cut by 2 bases and J by 5 bases, with 9 bases left in between. Germline V gene data show CDR1 as SGHDN and CDR2 as FVKESK. This CDR3 spans 13 amino acids. CDR3 in DNA: TGTGCCAGCAGCCAATTAGTCCAGACTGAAGCTTTCTTT. Translated, it gives CASSQLVQTEAFF.

The rearrangement links TRBV10-3 to TRBJ2-7; possibly TRBD1 or TRBD2 for D (5 bases each). The CDR3 covers 14 residues. Germline V gives CDR1 ENHRY, CDR2 SYGVKD. V was clipped by 4 bases and J by 2 bases, with 12 bases between them. The CDR3 is CAISGDGTPYEQYF. In DNA, the CDR3 is TGTGCCATCAGTGGGGACGGAACCCCCTACGAGCAGTACTTC.

The chain recombines TRBV2 with TRBJ1-4; D ambiguous. The CDR3 consists of 11 residues. V lost 7 bases and J lost 7, with 7 bases in between. Germline-derived CDR1 and CDR2 are SNHLY and FYNNEI. CDR3 loop: CASILFEKLFF. The CDR3 coding sequence is TGTGCCAGCATTTTATTTGAAAAACTGTTTTTT.

Of note for this clone: Compared with germline, one end of the junction differs, possibly owing to a read error. The chain employs TRBV11-2 and TRBJ2-2, with TRBD2 matching 7 bases. Germline V gene data show CDR1 as SGHAT and CDR2 as FQNNGV. This CDR3 contains 12 residues. The CDR3 region has the DNA TGTGCCAGCAGGGTACGGGGCGGGGGGCTGTTTTTT. It is translated as CASRVRGGGLFF. The whole variable domain, remainder taken from reference TRBV11-2 and TRBJ2-2, is EAGVAQSPRYKIIEKRQSVAFWCNPISGHATLYWYQQILGQGPKLLIQFQNNGVVDDSQLPKDRFSAERLKGVDSTLKIQPAKLEDSAVYLCASRVRGGGLFFGEGSRLTVL.

The chain couples TRBV10-3 to TRBJ1-6; D is perhaps TRBD1 (5 bases). In germline, CDR1 is ENHRY, CDR2 SYGVKD. The ends were cut back, 3 bases at V and 10 bases at J, with 19 bases in the middle. CDR3 length equals 16 residues. CDR3 sequence: CAISESGRARDSPLHF. The CDR3 region has the DNA TGTGCCATCAGTGAAAGCGGGCGGGCCAGGGACTCACCCCTCCACTTT.

J is TRBJ2-5 and V is TRBV28; 7 nucleotides line up with TRBD2. The CDR3 is made up of 15 amino acids. V lost 1 base and J lost 5; bases outside the gene matches: 7. Germline CDR1 MDHEN, CDR2 SYDVKM. The CDR3 DNA reads as TGTGCCAGCAGTTTATATGCGGGAGTAACCGAGACCCAGTACTTC. Its protein is CASSLYAGVTETQYF.

The V call is TRBV29-1, the J call TRBJ2-3, with a possible D match to TRBD2 (5 bases). Germline V gene data show CDR1 as SQVTM and CDR2 as ANQGSEA. The CDR3 runs 16 residues. Trimming stripped 5 bases from V and 5 bases from J, with 23 bases between. The CDR3 DNA follows: TGCAGCGTTAAACGGGCCGGCCGGGATTCGGTAGATACGCAGTATTTT. It yields the protein CSVKRAGRDSVDTQYF.

CDR3 loop: CAISEGQGATDTQYF. In nucleotides, the CDR3 is TGTGCCATCAGTGAGGGACAGGGGGCAACAGATACGCAGTATTTT. The chain joins TRBV10-3 to TRBJ2-3; 11 nucleotides match TRBD1. Germline V gives CDR1 ENHRY, CDR2 SYGVKD. This CDR3 is 15 amino acids long. V shed 2 bases, J shed 3 bases, and the junction held 1 base outside the gene matches.

This chain connects TRBV29-1 to TRBJ2-2, with TRBD1 as a possible D gene (5 bases). The CDR3 has 11 amino acids. The V gene's germline CDR1 is SQVTM and CDR2 ANQGSEA. V lost 4 bases, J lost 7 bases, and 7 bases lay in between. This CDR3 is CSVGTFGELFF. DNA for the CDR3: TGCAGCGTTGGGACATTCGGGGAGCTGTTTTTT.

V gene TRBV19 combines with J gene TRBJ2-7; D may be TRBD1 or TRBD2 (5 bases each). The germline V and J ends were trimmed by 5 bases and 2 bases, with 19 bases remaining between them. CDR1 and CDR2 from the germline V gene are LNHDA and SQIVND (reference sequence). There are 16 residues in the CDR3. CDR3 protein: CASSGLRSGGTYEQYF. In DNA form, the CDR3 reads TGTGCCAGTAGTGGCTTAAGGAGTGGGGGAACCTACGAGCAGTACTTC.

The V and J genes are TRBV6-1 and TRBJ1-4; TRBD1 is a possible D gene (5 bases). Germline V gene sequence: CDR1 MNHNS, CDR2 SASEGT. The CDR3 is 16 amino acids. V lost 0 bases to trimming and J lost 6 bases, with 14 bases between them. The CDR3 loop reads CASSEARTGGHEKLFF. The DNA for the CDR3 is TGTGCCAGCAGTGAAGCGAGAACAGGCGGGCATGAAAAACTGTTTTTT.

This sequence joins TRBV19 and TRBJ2-7; a weak D match, TRBD1 (5 bases). Trimming cost V 5 bases and J 0 bases, with 20 bases left between them. The V gene's germline CDR1 is LNHDA and CDR2 SQIVND (reference sequence). The CDR3 runs 17 residues. The DNA of the CDR3 is TGTGCCAGTAGTGTCCAGCTAAGGGGCCTGAGCTCCTACGAGCAGTACTTC. This sequence encodes CASSVQLRGLSSYEQYF.

The rearrangement uses TRBV7-8 and TRBJ2-7; 8 nucleotides match TRBD2. Looked up from germline, CDR1 is SGHVS and CDR2 is FQNEAQ. This CDR3 is 15 amino acids long. With 5 bases clipped from V and 6 bases from J, the junction kept 12 bases outside the gene matches. The chain's CDR3 is CASSGWRGASGEQYF. CDR3 sequence (DNA): TGTGCCAGCAGCGGTTGGCGGGGGGCTTCGGGCGAGCAGTACTTC.

The chain uses TRBV7-3 and TRBJ2-5; TRBD1 aligns across 8 bases. CDR1 is SGHTA, CDR2 FQGTGA, per germline. Trimming took 5 bases from V and 5 from J; bases not matched to a gene: 4. The CDR3 contains 13 residues. CDR3: CASSPGGAETQYF. The DNA of the CDR3 is TGTGCCAGCAGCCCAGGGGGCGCTGAGACCCAGTACTTC.

The V gene is TRBV19, the J gene TRBJ2-7; either TRBD1 or TRBD2 may supply D (6 bases each). The CDR3 is 14 amino acids. Trimming shortened V by 8 bases and J by 2 bases, and 16 bases separated the two germline ends. Germline CDR1 reads LNHDA; CDR2 reads SQIVND (reference sequence). Here the CDR3 reads CASAHVGGTYEQYF. The CDR3 coding sequence is TGTGCCAGTGCCCATGTAGGGGGGACCTACGAGCAGTACTTC.

The chain employs TRBV27 and TRBJ2-3; TRBD2 agrees at 7 bases. The V segment lost 6 bases and the J segment 6 bases; nucleotides outside the gene matches: 12. The CDR3 runs 15 residues. The germline V gene encodes CDR1 MNHEY and CDR2 SMNVEV (reference sequence). The CDR3 protein is CASSLIAGVVDTQYF. The CDR3 DNA follows: TGTGCCAGCAGCTTGATTGCGGGAGTAGTGGATACGCAGTATTTT.

The V call is TRBV15, the J call TRBJ1-2; perhaps TRBD1 as D (5 bases). The CDR3 is made up of 14 amino acids. The germline V gene encodes CDR1 LNHNV and CDR2 YYDKDF (reference sequence). Trimming shortened V by 1 base and J by 2 bases, and 8 bases separated the two germline ends. The CDR3 coding sequence is TGTGCCACCAGCAGAGCTGAGGGGAACTATGGCTACACCTTC. Protein: CATSRAEGNYGYTF. Full variable domain (rest looked up from reference TRBV15 and TRBJ1-2): DAMVIQNPRYQVTQFGKPVTLSCSQTLNHNVMYWYQQKSSQAPKLLFHYYDKDFNNEADTPDNFQSRRPNTSFCFLDIRSPGLGDTAMYLCATSRAEGNYGYTFGSGTRLTVV.

The chain uses TRBV11-3 and TRBJ2-1, with a possible D match to TRBD1 (5 bases). The V end lost 5 bases, the J end lost 5 bases, and 13 bases lay between the germline ends. Per germline, CDR1 SGHNT and CDR2 YENEEA. This CDR3 spans 14 amino acids. In DNA, the CDR3 is TGTGCCAGCAGCCCGCAGGGTAACCACAATGAGCAGTTCTTC. Translating it yields CASSPQGNHNEQFF.